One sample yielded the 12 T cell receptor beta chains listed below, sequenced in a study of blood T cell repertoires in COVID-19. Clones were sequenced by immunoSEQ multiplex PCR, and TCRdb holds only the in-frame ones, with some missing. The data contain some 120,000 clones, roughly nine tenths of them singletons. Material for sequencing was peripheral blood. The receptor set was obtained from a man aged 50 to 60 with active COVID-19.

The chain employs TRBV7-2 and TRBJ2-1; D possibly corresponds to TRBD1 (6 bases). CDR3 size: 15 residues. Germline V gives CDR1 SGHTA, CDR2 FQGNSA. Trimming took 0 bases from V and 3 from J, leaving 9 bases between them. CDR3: CASSLATGNYNEQFF. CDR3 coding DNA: TGTGCCAGCAGCTTAGCAACAGGGAACTACAATGAGCAGTTCTTC.

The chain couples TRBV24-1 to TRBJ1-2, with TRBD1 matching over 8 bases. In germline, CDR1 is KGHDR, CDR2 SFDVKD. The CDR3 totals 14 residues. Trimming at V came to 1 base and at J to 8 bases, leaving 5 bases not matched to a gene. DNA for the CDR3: TGTGCCACCAGTGATTTTTCGACAGGGGAGGGCTACACCTTC. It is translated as CATSDFSTGEGYTF.

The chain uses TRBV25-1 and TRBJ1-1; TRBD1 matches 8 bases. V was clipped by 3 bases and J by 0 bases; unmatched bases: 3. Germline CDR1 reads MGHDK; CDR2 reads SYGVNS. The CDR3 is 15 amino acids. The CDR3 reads CASSDRTGMNTEAFF. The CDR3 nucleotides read TGTGCCAGCAGTGATAGGACAGGGATGAACACTGAAGCTTTCTTT.

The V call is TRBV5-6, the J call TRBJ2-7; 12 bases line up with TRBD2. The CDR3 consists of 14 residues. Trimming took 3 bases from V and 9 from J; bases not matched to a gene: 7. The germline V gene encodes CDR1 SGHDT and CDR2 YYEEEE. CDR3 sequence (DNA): TGTGCCAGCAGCTCACTAGCGGGAGGCGGGGGGCAGTACGTC. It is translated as CASSSLAGGGGQYV.

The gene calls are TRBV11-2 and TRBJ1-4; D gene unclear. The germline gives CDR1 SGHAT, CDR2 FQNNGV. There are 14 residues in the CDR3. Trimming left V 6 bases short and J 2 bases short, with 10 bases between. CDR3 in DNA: TGTGCCAGCAGGTCTCCCGGGACTAATGAAAAACTGTTTTTT. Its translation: CASRSPGTNEKLFF.

CDR3 sequence (DNA): TGTGCCAGCAGCCTAAGGTTCGGGGGGCCCTACGAGCAGTACTTC. Amino acid sequence: CASSLRFGGPYEQYF. V gene TRBV7-7 combines with J gene TRBJ2-7, with D possibly being TRBD2 (7 bases). Per the germline V gene, CDR1 is SSHAT and CDR2 is FNYEAQ (reference sequence). This CDR3 has 15 residues. V gave up 5 bases and J gave up 2 bases, with 16 bases separating them.

CDR3: CASSSPGLALETQYF. Here the CDR3 DNA reads TGTGCCAGCAGCTCGCCGGGACTAGCCCTTGAGACCCAGTACTTC. The chain joins TRBV5-5 to TRBJ2-5; 9 bases are shared with TRBD2. From germline, CDR1 is SGHKS and CDR2 YYEKEE (reference sequence). CDR3 length: 15 residues. V lost 3 bases and J lost 5; bases outside the gene matches: 8.

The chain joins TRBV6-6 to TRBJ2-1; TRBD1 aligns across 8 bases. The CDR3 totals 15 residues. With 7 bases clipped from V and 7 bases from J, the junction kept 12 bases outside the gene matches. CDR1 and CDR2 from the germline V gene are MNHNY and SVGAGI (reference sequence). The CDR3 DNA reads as TGTGCCAGCATCGTCGACAGGGGAACGCGGAATGAGCAGTTCTTC. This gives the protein CASIVDRGTRNEQFF.

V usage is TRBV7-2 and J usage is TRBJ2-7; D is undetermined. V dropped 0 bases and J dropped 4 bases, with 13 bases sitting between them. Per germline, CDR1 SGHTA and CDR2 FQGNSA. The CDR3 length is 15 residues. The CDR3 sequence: CASSLAVGETYEQYF. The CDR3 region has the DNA TGTGCCAGCAGCTTAGCGGTAGGTGAGACTTACGAGCAGTACTTC.

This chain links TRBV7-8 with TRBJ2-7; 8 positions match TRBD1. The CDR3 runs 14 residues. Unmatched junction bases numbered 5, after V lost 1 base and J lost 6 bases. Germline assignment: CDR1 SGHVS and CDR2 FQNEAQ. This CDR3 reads CASSLGTGQSEQYV. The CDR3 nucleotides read TGTGCCAGCAGCTTAGGGACAGGGCAAAGCGAGCAGTACGTC.

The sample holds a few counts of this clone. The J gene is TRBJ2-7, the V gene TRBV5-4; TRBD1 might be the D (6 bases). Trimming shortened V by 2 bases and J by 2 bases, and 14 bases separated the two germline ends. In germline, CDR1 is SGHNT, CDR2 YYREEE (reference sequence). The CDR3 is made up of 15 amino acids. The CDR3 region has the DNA TGTGCCAGCAGCTTCGACAGGCCATATCCCTACGAGCAGTACGTC. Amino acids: CASSFDRPYPYEQYV.

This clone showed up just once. The CDR3 here is CASSLFSSYNSPLHF. DNA for the CDR3: TGTGCCAGCAGCTTGTTTAGCTCCTATAATTCACCCCTCCACTTT. V is TRBV5-6 and J is TRBJ1-6, with D hard to call. The CDR3 extends over 15 amino acids. V lost 1 base to trimming and J lost 0 bases, with 5 bases between them. Germline values: CDR1 SGHDT, CDR2 YYEEEE.